What follows are 15 T cell receptor beta chains derived from one specimen sequenced in a study of human T cells and chemical hapten exposure (dated by TCRdb to the early 2020s). The library came from RACE. The sequencing machine was a NextSeq 500. Using fastp at Q25 and MiXCR, TCRdb reprocessed the public reads and kept productive beta chains. Duplicate CDR3 protein sequences are folded into a single record with the most common DNA and genes. The sample table records roughly 100,000 distinct CDR3 sequences; less than 40% of these occur just once. The ten top clones hold around 2.8% of the sample. What the time point label conveys for this sample: patch test 3, about 24 weeks after DPC sensitization. The treatment or condition label on this specimen signifies: therapeutic diphenylcyclopropenone sensitization with weekly scalp DPC. The sample consisted of whole blood, taken in connection with sensitization to the hapten diphenylcyclopropenone (DPC). The receptors stem from a man aged 40-49 years with alopecia areata. Some clones in this sample may be carry-over from other donors' samples.

CDR3 amino acids: CASSFNGQGQETQYF. DNA for the CDR3: TGTGCCAGCAGTTTTAATGGACAGGGACAAGAGACCCAGTACTTC. V gene TRBV27 combines with J gene TRBJ2-5, with TRBD1 matching over 8 bases. Germline V lookup: CDR1 MNHEY, CDR2 SMNVEV (reference sequence). This CDR3 spans 15 amino acids. V was clipped by 3 bases and J by 2 bases; unmatched bases: 5.

This chain links TRBV7-9 with TRBJ2-3; D gene ambiguous. This CDR3 has 14 amino acids. Trimming stripped 0 bases from V and 7 bases from J, with 11 bases between. CDR1 is SEHNR and CDR2 is FQNEAQ in the germline V gene (reference sequence). CDR3 DNA: TGTGCCAGCAGCTTAGCGGTAGGAGACAATACGCAGTATTTT. Translating it yields CASSLAVGDNTQYF.

This clonotype is classed as medium-sized (0.01 to 0.1%). This CDR3 is CASSSPSTDTQYF. Here the CDR3 DNA reads TGTGCCAGCAGCTCCCCTAGCACAGATACGCAGTATTTT. The rearrangement uses TRBV7-2 and TRBJ2-3; D remains ambiguous. Trimming shortened V by 4 bases and J by 0 bases, and 5 bases separated the two germline ends. The CDR3 is made up of 13 amino acids. Per the germline V gene, CDR1 is SGHTA and CDR2 is FQGNSA.

This clonotype has only one observation. CDR3: CASSGGIGTVEQETQYF. CDR3 bases: TGTGCCAGCAGTGGGGGAATCGGGACAGTAGAGCAAGAGACCCAGTACTTC. The J gene is TRBJ2-5, the V gene TRBV27, with 7 bases lining up with TRBD1. Germline V gives CDR1 MNHEY, CDR2 SMNVEV (reference sequence). Losses at the gene ends were 5 bases for V and 2 bases for J; bases not matched to a gene: 14. The CDR3 sequence is 17 residues long.

This chain uses TRBV29-1 with TRBJ2-1, with 12 nucleotides matching TRBD2. CDR3 size: 12 residues. V lost 4 bases to trimming and J lost 8 bases; unmatched junction nucleotides: 0. Germline values: CDR1 SQVTM, CDR2 ANQGSEA. Here the CDR3 reads CSVGLAGDEQFF. The CDR3 bases are TGCAGCGTTGGACTAGCGGGAGATGAGCAGTTCTTC.

This clonotype was seen only a few times. V usage is TRBV14 and J usage is TRBJ2-3; no firm D call. This CDR3 spans 14 amino acids. Germline CDR1 reads SGHDN; CDR2 reads FVKESK. With 1 base removed from V and 6 bases from J, the gap between germline ends came to 11 bases. This chain's CDR3 is CASSQGVLRDTQYF. In DNA form, the CDR3 reads TGTGCCAGCAGCCAAGGCGTTTTGAGGGATACGCAGTATTTT.

J is TRBJ2-3 and V is TRBV25-1; perhaps TRBD1 as D (6 bases). Germline V lookup: CDR1 MGHDK, CDR2 SYGVNS. The CDR3 has 14 amino acids. Trimming removed 5 bases at V and 5 bases at J, with 14 bases between. CDR3 amino acids: CASSSQGGRDTQYF. CDR3 sequence (DNA): TGTGCCAGCAGTTCACAGGGTGGGCGAGATACGCAGTATTTT.

The chain has TRBV29-1 and TRBJ2-5, with D possibly being TRBD1 (6 bases). V gave up 8 bases and J gave up 2 bases, with 15 bases separating them. The CDR3 is made up of 13 amino acids. CDR1 and CDR2 from the germline V gene are SQVTM and ANQGSEA. This CDR3 reads CSTLSGAQETQYF. The CDR3 coding sequence is TGCAGCACCCTCTCAGGGGCGCAAGAGACCCAGTACTTC.

This clonotype was seen a few times. The V gene is TRBV18, the J gene TRBJ2-7, with D possibly matching TRBD1 (6 bases). Per germline, CDR1 KGHSH and CDR2 LQKENI. The germline V and J ends were trimmed by 2 bases and 2 bases, with 10 bases remaining between them. The CDR3 contains 14 residues. CDR3 residues: CASSPGRGPYEQYV. CDR3 coding DNA: TGTGCCAGCTCACCAGGCAGGGGTCCCTACGAGCAGTACGTC.

This clonotype was observed a handful of times. The chain has TRBV20-1 and TRBJ2-1, with TRBD2 matching 11 bases. CDR1 is DFQATT and CDR2 is SNEGSKA in the germline V gene (reference sequence). The CDR3 spans 13 residues. CDR3 bases: TGCAGCCAGACTAGCGGGAACATCAATGAGCAGTTCTTC. Translating gives CSQTSGNINEQFF.

This clonotype has more than one count but fewer than ten. The V gene is TRBV18, the J gene TRBJ2-3; 9 bases fit TRBD2. The junction had 14 bases not matched to a gene; V was cut back by 0 bases and J by 10 bases. The CDR3 sequence is 17 residues long. The germline V gene has CDR1 KGHSH and CDR2 LQKENI. Here the CDR3 reads CASSPPGSGSVTVAQYF. The CDR3 DNA reads TGTGCCAGCTCACCACCTGGTAGCGGGAGTGTTACCGTGGCGCAGTATTTT.

The gene calls are TRBV2 and TRBJ2-7, with D possibly TRBD1 on 5 matching bases. Per germline, CDR1 SNHLY and CDR2 FYNNEI. CDR3 length equals 14 residues. V was trimmed by 5 bases and J by 0 bases, leaving 11 bases between them. The CDR3 here is CASSTGPPSYEQYF. The CDR3 DNA is TGTGCCAGCAGTACAGGTCCGCCCTCCTACGAGCAGTACTTC. Complete variable domain (other parts from reference TRBV2 and TRBJ2-7): EPEVTQTPSHQVTQMGQEVILRCVPISNHLYFYWYRQILGQKVEFLVSFYNNEISEKSEIFDDQFSVERPDGSNFTLKIRSTKLEDSAMYFCASSTGPPSYEQYFGPGTRLTVT.

This clonotype has just a few counts. The CDR3 reads CASSGREGSLSTDTQYF. CDR3 DNA: TGTGCCAGCAGTGGGCGGGAGGGGAGTCTGAGCACAGATACGCAGTATTTT. The chain couples TRBV25-1 to TRBJ2-3; 9 nucleotides match TRBD2. The junction had 8 bases not matched to a gene; V was cut back by 4 bases and J by 0 bases. Germline CDR1 MGHDK, CDR2 SYGVNS. The CDR3 consists of 17 residues.

This clonotype was seen more than once but under ten times. The rearrangement links TRBV20-1 to TRBJ2-7, with 8 nucleotides matching TRBD2. CDR1 and CDR2 (germline): DFQATT, SNEGSKA (reference sequence). The V and J ends lost 6 bases and 3 bases, in that order; junction bases with no gene match: 10. CDR3 length: 14 residues. The CDR3 sequence: CSASYPSGFYEQYF. Written as DNA, the CDR3 is TGCAGTGCCAGCTATCCTAGCGGGTTCTACGAGCAGTACTTC.

The J gene is TRBJ1-1, the V gene TRBV28; D gene uncertain. V lost 10 bases to trimming and J lost 6 bases, with 15 bases between them. The CDR3 runs 12 residues. The germline gives CDR1 MDHEN, CDR2 SYDVKM. CDR3 amino acids: CATKTVLAEAFF. The CDR3 nucleotides read TGTGCCACCAAAACAGTACTGGCTGAAGCTTTCTTT.